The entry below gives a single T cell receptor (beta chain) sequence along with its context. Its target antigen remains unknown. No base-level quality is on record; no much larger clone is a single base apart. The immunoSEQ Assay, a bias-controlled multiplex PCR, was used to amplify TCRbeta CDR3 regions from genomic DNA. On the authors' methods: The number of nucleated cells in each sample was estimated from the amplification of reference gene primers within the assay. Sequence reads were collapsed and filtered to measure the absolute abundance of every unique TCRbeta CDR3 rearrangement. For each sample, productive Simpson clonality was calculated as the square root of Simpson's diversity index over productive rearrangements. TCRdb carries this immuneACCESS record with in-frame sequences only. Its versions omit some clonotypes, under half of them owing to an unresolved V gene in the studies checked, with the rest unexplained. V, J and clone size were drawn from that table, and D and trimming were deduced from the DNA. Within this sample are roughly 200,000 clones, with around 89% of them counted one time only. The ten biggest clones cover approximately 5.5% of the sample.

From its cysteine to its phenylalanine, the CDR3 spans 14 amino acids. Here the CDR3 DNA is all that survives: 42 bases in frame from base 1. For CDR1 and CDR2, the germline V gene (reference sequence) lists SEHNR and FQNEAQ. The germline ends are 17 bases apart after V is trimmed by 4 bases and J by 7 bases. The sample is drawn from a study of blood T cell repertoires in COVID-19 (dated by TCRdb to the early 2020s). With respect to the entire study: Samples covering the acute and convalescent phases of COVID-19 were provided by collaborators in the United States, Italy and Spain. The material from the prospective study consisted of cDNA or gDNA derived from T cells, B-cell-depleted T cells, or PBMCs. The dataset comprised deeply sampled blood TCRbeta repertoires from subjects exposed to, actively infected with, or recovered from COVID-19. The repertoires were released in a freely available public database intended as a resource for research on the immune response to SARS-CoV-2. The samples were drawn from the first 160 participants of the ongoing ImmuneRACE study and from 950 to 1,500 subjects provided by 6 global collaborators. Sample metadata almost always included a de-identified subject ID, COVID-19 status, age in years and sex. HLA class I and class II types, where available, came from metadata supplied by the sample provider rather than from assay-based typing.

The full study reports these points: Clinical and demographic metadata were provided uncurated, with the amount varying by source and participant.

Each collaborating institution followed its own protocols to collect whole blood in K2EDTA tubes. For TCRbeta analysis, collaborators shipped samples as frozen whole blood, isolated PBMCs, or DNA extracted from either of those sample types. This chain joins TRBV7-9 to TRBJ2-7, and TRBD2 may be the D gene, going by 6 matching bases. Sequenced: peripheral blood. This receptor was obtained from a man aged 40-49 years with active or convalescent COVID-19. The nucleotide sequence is TGTGCCAGCAGCTCCGGGACTGCCTTTGGGGAGCAGTACTTC. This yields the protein CASSSGTAFGEQYF.